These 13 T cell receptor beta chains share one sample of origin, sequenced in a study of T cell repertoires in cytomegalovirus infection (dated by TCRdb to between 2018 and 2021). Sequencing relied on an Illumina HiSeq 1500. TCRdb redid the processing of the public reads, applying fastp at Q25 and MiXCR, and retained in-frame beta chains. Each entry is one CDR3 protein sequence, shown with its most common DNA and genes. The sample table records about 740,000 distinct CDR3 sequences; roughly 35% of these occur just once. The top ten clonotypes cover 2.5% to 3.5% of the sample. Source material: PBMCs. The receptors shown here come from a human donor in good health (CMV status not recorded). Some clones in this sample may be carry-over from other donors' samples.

DNA of the CDR3: TGTGGAGCGGAGACTGGGGCCAACGTCCTGACTTTC. This translates into CGAETGANVLTF. The V call is TRBV28, the J call TRBJ2-6, with D perhaps matching TRBD2 (5 bases). This CDR3 region has 12 residues. From germline, CDR1 is MDHEN and CDR2 SYDVKM. Complete variable domain (other parts from reference TRBV28 and TRBJ2-6): DVKVTQSSRYLVKRTGEKVFLECVQDMDHENMFWYRQDPGLGLRLIYFSYDVKMKEKGDIPEGYSVSREKKERFSLILESASTNQTSMYLCGAETGANVLTFGAGSRLTVL.

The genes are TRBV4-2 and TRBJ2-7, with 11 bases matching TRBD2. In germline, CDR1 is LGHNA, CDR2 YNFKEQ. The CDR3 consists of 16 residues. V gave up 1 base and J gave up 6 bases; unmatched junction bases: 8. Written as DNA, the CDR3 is TGTGCCAGCAGCCAAGGTCCCGGGACTAGCGGAGGCGAGCAGTACTTC. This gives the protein CASSQGPGTSGGEQYF.

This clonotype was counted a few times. This CDR3 reads CASSPTVGRGYNSPLHF. The CDR3 bases are TGCGCCAGCAGCCCTACGGTAGGACGGGGGTATAATTCACCCCTCCACTTT. V usage is TRBV4-1 and J usage is TRBJ1-6, with D possibly being TRBD1 (5 bases). Germline V gene lookup returns CDR1 MGHRA and CDR2 YSYEKL. The V end was cut by 4 bases, the J end by 4 bases, with 17 bases between. The CDR3 has 17 residues.

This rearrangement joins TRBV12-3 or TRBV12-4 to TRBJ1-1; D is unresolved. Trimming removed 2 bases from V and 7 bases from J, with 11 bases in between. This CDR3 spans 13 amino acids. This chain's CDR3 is CASSLRERLEAFF. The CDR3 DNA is TGTGCCAGCAGTTTAAGGGAGAGACTTGAAGCTTTCTTT.

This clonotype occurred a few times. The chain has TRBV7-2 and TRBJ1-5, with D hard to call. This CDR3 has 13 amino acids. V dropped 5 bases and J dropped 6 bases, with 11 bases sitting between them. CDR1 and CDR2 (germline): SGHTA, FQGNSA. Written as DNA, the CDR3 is TGTGCCAGCAGCCCAGCCCGGCGTCAGCCCCAGCATTTT. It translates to CASSPARRQPQHF.

The DNA of the CDR3 is TGTGCCAGCAGCAACTCACTAGCGGTAGTCGAGACCCAGTACTTC. Protein: CASSNSLAVVETQYF. The V gene is TRBV7-2, the J gene TRBJ2-5, with 8 bases lining up with TRBD2. CDR3 length: 15 amino acids. Germline CDR1 is SGHTA and CDR2 is FQGNSA. The J segment lost 5 bases and the V segment lost 5 bases, leaving 10 bases of the junction unmatched.

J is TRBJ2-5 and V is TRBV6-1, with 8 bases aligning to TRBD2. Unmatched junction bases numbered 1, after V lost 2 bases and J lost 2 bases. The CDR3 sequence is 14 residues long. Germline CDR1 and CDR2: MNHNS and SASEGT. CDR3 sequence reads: CASSERLAQETQYF. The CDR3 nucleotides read TGTGCCAGCAGTGAACGACTAGCGCAAGAGACCCAGTACTTC.

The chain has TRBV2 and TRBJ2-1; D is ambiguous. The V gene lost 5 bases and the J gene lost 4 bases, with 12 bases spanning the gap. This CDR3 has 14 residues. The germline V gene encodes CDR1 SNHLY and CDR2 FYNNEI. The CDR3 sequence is CASSYSDGYNEQFF. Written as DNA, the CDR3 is TGTGCCAGCAGTTACTCCGACGGATACAATGAGCAGTTCTTC. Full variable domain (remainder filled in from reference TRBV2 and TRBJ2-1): EPEVTQTPSHQVTQMGQEVILRCVPISNHLYFYWYRQILGQKVEFLVSFYNNEISEKSEIFDDQFSVERPDGSNFTLKIRSTKLEDSAMYFCASSYSDGYNEQFFGPGTRLTVL.

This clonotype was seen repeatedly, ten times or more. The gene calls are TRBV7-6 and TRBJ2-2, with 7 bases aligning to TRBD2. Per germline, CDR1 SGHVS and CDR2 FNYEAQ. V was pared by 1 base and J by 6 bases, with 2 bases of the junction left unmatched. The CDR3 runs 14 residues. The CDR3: CASSLVGGSGELFF. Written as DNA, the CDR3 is TGTGCCAGCAGCTTAGTGGGGGGGTCCGGGGAGCTGTTTTTT. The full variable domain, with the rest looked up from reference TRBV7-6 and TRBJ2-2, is GAGVSQSPRYKVTKRGQDVALRCDPISGHVSLYWYRQALGQGPEFLTYFNYEAQQDKSGLPNDRFSAERPEGSISTLTIQRTEQRDSAMYRCASSLVGGSGELFFGEGSRLTVL.

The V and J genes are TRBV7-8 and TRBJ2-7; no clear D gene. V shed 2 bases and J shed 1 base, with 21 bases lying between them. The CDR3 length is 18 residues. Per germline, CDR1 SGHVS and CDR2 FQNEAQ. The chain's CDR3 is CASSLPTLFSRYSYEQYF. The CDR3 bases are TGTGCCAGCAGCTTACCCACACTATTTAGCAGATATTCCTACGAGCAGTACTTC.

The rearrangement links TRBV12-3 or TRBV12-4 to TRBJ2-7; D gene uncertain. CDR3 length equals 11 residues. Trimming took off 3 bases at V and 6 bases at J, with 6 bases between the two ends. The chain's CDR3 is CASSFASEQYF. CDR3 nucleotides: TGTGCCAGCAGTTTCGCGAGCGAGCAGTACTTC.

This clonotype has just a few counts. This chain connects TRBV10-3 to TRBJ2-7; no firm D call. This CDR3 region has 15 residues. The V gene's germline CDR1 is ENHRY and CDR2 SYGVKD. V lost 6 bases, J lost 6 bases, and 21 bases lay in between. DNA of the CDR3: TGTGCCATCAGGGCCGGGTCAAAGTCTGGCCCCGAGCAGTACTTC. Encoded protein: CAIRAGSKSGPEQYF.

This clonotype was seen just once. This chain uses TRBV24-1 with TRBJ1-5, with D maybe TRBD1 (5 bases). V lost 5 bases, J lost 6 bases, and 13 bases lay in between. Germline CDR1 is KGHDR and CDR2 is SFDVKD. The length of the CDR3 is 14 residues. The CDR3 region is CATSGRGIPQPQHF. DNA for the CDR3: TGTGCCACCAGTGGAAGGGGCATCCCTCAGCCCCAGCATTTT.